This TCR beta chain was identified in a study of molecular identifiers for immune sequencing clone quantification. TCRdb recomputed calls from the PCR reads with MiXCR, one row per CDR3 protein. The sample records about 70,000 distinct CDR3 sequences, approximately 17% being singletons. In the case of this clonotype: This could be a read error, since a much larger clone is one nucleotide away.

The CDR3 runs to 16 residues. Germline V gene sequence: CDR1 LGHNT, CDR2 FRNRAP. The chain carries TRBV12-5 and TRBJ2-2; D possibly uses TRBD1 or TRBD2 (5 bases each). Sequencing used naive CD8+ T cells from blood, with Jurkat cell RNA spiked in. Subset in this sample: FACS-sorted CD8+CD4-CCR7+CD45RA+ naive T cells. This receptor was taken from a human donor in good health. Some libraries in this study had Jurkat cell RNA spiked in. For the CDR3, the DNA is TGTGCTAGTGGTTTTCTTGCCGGGACGGACACCGGGGAGCTGTCTTTT. This codes for CASGFLAGTDTGELSF. Combining the CDR3 with reference TRBV12-5 and TRBJ2-2 gives the whole variable domain DARVTQTPRHKVTEMGQEVTMRCQPILGHNTVFWYRQTMMQGLELLAYFRNRAPLDDSGMPKDRFSAEMPDATLATLKIQPSEPRDSAVYFCASGFLAGTDTGELSFGEGSRLTVL.